Each of the 18 T cell receptor beta chains below was sequenced from the same sample in a study of cytomegalovirus exposure and HLA in healthy donors. The PCR contained 60 Vbeta and 13 Jbeta primers. The data were produced by immunoSEQ multiplex PCR, yet TCRdb's version contains in-frame clones alone and is incomplete. The data hold fewer than 130,000 clones, with 55% to 65% observed a single time. The sequenced sample was PBMCs. The source is a man in his thirties or forties in good health and CMV-seropositive.

This clone was observed a single time. The chain employs TRBV5-1 and TRBJ1-1, with 7 bases fitting TRBD1. This CDR3 has 14 amino acids. In germline, CDR1 is SGHRS, CDR2 YFSETQ. V shed 0 bases and J 6 bases; nucleotides not matched to a gene: 5. The CDR3 region has the DNA TGCGCCAGCAGCTTGGCCAGACAGGGCCCTGAAGCTTTCTTT. This translates into CASSLARQGPEAFF.

V and J are TRBV10-3 and TRBJ2-2, with a possible D match to TRBD1 (5 bases). Germline CDR1 is ENHRY and CDR2 is SYGVKD. Trimming shortened V by 3 bases and J by 4 bases, and 12 bases separated the two germline ends. This CDR3 has 15 residues. The CDR3 spells CAISEASQGTGELFF. The CDR3 DNA is TGTGCCATCAGTGAAGCCTCCCAGGGCACCGGGGAGCTGTTTTTT.

This clone has only a few counts. The rearrangement uses TRBV4-1 and TRBJ2-1; D uncertain. The CDR3 is made up of 13 amino acids. Germline assignment: CDR1 MGHRA and CDR2 YSYEKL. The ends were cut back, 4 bases at V and 4 bases at J, with 8 bases in the middle. The CDR3 sequence: CASSPVTYNEQFF. In DNA form, the CDR3 reads TGCGCCAGCAGCCCGGTGACTTACAATGAGCAGTTCTTC.

This clone was counted between two and nine times. The chain joins TRBV2 to TRBJ2-7; a weak D match, TRBD2 (6 bases). The V gene lost 8 bases and the J gene lost 7 bases, with 18 bases spanning the gap. Germline assignment: CDR1 SNHLY and CDR2 FYNNEI. CDR3 length equals 13 residues. This chain's CDR3 is CASGRGVEREQYF. The CDR3 region has the DNA TGTGCCAGCGGGCGGGGCGTGGAACGGGAGCAGTACTTC.

This chain connects TRBV7-2 to TRBJ1-5; D perhaps matches TRBD1 (5 bases). V dropped 0 bases and J dropped 0 bases, with 6 bases sitting between them. Germline V gives CDR1 SGHTA, CDR2 FQGNSA. The CDR3 totals 15 residues. In DNA, the CDR3 is TGTGCCAGCAGCTTAGCGGGGGGTAGCAATCAGCCCCAGCATTTT. Translation gives CASSLAGGSNQPQHF.

This rearrangement joins TRBV15 to TRBJ2-6, with 9 bases fitting TRBD2. The CDR3 consists of 19 residues. V trimming: 0 bases; J trimming: 0 bases; junction bases outside the gene matches: 6. Germline V gene data show CDR1 as LNHNV and CDR2 as YYDKDF (reference sequence). The CDR3 sequence is CATSRDSQRGVSGANVLTF. The CDR3 DNA follows: TGTGCCACCAGCAGAGATAGTCAGCGGGGGGTCTCTGGGGCCAACGTCCTGACTTTC.

The chain uses TRBV6-6 and TRBJ2-3; TRBD2 matches at 11 bases. V was clipped by 5 bases and J by 0 bases; unmatched bases: 1. The CDR3 runs 15 residues. Per germline, CDR1 MNHNY and CDR2 SVGAGI (reference sequence). The CDR3 here is CASSLAGGSTDTQYF. As DNA, the CDR3 is TGTGCCAGCAGTCTAGCGGGGGGAAGCACAGATACGCAGTATTTT.

V is TRBV7-2 and J is TRBJ2-2; possibly TRBD1 for D (5 bases). This CDR3 spans 14 amino acids. The V end was cut by 5 bases, the J end by 2 bases, with 9 bases between. Per germline, CDR1 SGHTA and CDR2 FQGNSA. The DNA of the CDR3 is TGTGCCAGCAGCAGGGGCGTTAACACCGGGGAGCTGTTTTTT. It specifies CASSRGVNTGELFF.

The chain couples TRBV11-2 to TRBJ2-1; TRBD2 aligns across 7 bases. J gave up 4 bases and V 5 bases, and 17 bases lay outside the gene matches. CDR3 length: 18 amino acids. Germline CDR1 is SGHAT and CDR2 is FQNNGV. The CDR3: CASSRPIFLAVAYNEQFF. In nucleotides, the CDR3 is TGTGCCAGCAGCCGACCCATCTTTCTAGCGGTTGCTTACAATGAGCAGTTCTTC. The full variable domain, with the rest looked up from reference TRBV11-2 and TRBJ2-1, is EAGVAQSPRYKIIEKRQSVAFWCNPISGHATLYWYQQILGQGPKLLIQFQNNGVVDDSQLPKDRFSAERLKGVDSTLKIQPAKLEDSAVYLCASSRPIFLAVAYNEQFFGPGTRLTVL.

The chain employs TRBV5-1 and TRBJ1-1; D is uncertain. The CDR3 has 13 residues. Trimming left V 2 bases short and J 10 bases short, with 15 bases between. The V gene's germline CDR1 is SGHRS and CDR2 YFSETQ. In nucleotides, the CDR3 is TGCGCCAGCAGCTTAGGAGGCTACCTAGGAGCTTTCTTT. Translating gives CASSLGGYLGAFF.

The V gene is TRBV5-6, the J gene TRBJ1-2; 9 bases map to TRBD1. CDR1 is SGHDT and CDR2 is YYEEEE in the germline V gene. J gave up 5 bases and V 1 base, and 3 bases lay outside the gene matches. The CDR3 runs 14 residues. In nucleotides, the CDR3 is TGTGCCAGCAGCTTGCCGGGACAGGGTTATGGCTACACCTTC. Translation: CASSLPGQGYGYTF. Supplemented by reference TRBV5-6 and TRBJ1-2, the full variable domain reads DAGVTQSPTHLIKTRGQQVTLRCSPKSGHDTVSWYQQALGQGPQFIFQYYEEEERQRGNFPDRFSGHQFPNYSSELNVNALLLGDSALYLCASSLPGQGYGYTFGSGTRLTVV.

The CDR3 nucleotides read TGTGCCAGCTCACCTCCAGGACTCTCTGGAAACACCATATATTTT. Protein sequence: CASSPPGLSGNTIYF. V and J are TRBV18 and TRBJ1-3; D is unclear. This CDR3 is 15 amino acids long. CDR1 and CDR2 from the germline V gene are KGHSH and LQKENI. V was shortened by 3 bases and J by 0 bases, with 9 bases between the two germline ends.

V and J are TRBV20-1 and TRBJ1-2; unclear D gene. The length of the CDR3 is 11 residues. Germline CDR1 is DFQATT and CDR2 is SNEGSKA (reference sequence). V lost 3 bases and J lost 7, with 9 bases in between. CDR3: CSARVPGGYTF. CDR3 coding DNA: TGCAGTGCTAGGGTCCCGGGTGGCTACACCTTC.

This chain joins TRBV28 and TRBJ2-3, with TRBD2 matching 10 bases. The CDR3 sequence is 16 residues long. The germline V gene has CDR1 MDHEN and CDR2 SYDVKM. V lost 6 bases, J lost 4 bases, and 10 bases stayed unmatched. The CDR3 DNA follows: TGTGCCAGCAGGGGAGGACGGCTAGCGGGGGCAGATACGCAGTATTTT. It yields the protein CASRGGRLAGADTQYF.

As to this clone: A read error may produce the germline difference seen at one junction end. V usage is TRBV4-1 and J usage is TRBJ2-2, with 11 bases identical to TRBD2. The CDR3 consists of 15 residues. CDR1 MGHRA and CDR2 YSYEKL come from the germline V gene. The CDR3 loop is CVSSQGLAGTGELFF. The CDR3 coding sequence is TGCGTCAGCAGCCAAGGACTAGCGGGTACCGGGGAGCTGTTTTTT.

The V gene is TRBV9, the J gene TRBJ2-7; D is perhaps TRBD2 (5 bases). Per germline, CDR1 SGDLS and CDR2 YYNGEE. The CDR3 is 15 residues long. Trimming removed 5 bases at V and 3 bases at J, with 18 bases between. CDR3 sequence reads: CASRYSRTGHYEQYF. The CDR3 DNA reads TGTGCCAGCAGATACAGTCGGACTGGCCACTACGAGCAGTACTTC.

This chain joins TRBV19 and TRBJ2-3; D remains ambiguous. Germline V gene lookup returns CDR1 LNHDA and CDR2 SQIVND (reference sequence). The CDR3 loop spans 12 amino acids. Deletions cut 9 bases from V and 3 bases from J, with 10 bases between. The CDR3 protein is CASSYGTDTQYF. The CDR3 DNA is TGTGCCAGCTCATACGGGACAGATACGCAGTATTTT.

CDR3 in DNA: TGTGCCAGCAGTTACTCTCAGGGGGACTCCTACGAGCAGTACTTC. Translation: CASSYSQGDSYEQYF. The V and J genes are TRBV6-5 and TRBJ2-7; 7 bases are a match to TRBD1. The V gene end was trimmed by 0 bases and the J gene end by 0 bases; junction bases not matched to a gene: 2. CDR3 size: 15 residues. Germline values: CDR1 MNHEY, CDR2 SVGAGI.